The entry below describes one T cell receptor (beta chain). The sample belongs to a study of technical replicates of blood from several donors. There are 14 residues in the CDR3. The germline V gene has CDR1 SGHRS and CDR2 YFSETQ. J was trimmed by 8 bases and V by 4 bases; bases with no gene match: 9. This table comes from immunoSEQ multiplex PCR, and its TCRdb copy is limited to in-frame clones, with some not included. This sample carries 80,000 or so clones, 90% to 96% of them seen once, and the ten largest clones take about 0.37%. Specimen: T cells isolated from PBMCs. This clonotype originated in a human donor in good health. The chain uses TRBV5-1 and TRBJ2-4; 7 bases align to TRBD1. The CDR3 spells CASSRPGQRDIQYF. The CDR3 DNA is TGCGCCAGCAGCCGGCCGGGACAGAGAGACATTCAGTACTTC.